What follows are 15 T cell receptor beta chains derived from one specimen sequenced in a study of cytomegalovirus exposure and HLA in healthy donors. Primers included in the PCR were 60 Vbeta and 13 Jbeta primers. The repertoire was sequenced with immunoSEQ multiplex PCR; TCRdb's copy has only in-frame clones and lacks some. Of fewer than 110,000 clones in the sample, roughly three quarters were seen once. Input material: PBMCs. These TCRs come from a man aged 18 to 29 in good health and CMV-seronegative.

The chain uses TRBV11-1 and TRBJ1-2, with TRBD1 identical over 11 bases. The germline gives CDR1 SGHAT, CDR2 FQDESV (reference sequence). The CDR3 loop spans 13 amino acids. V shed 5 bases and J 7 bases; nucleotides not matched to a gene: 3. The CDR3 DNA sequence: TGTGCCAGCAGCGCCGGGACAGGGGGTGGCTACACCTTC. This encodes CASSAGTGGGYTF.

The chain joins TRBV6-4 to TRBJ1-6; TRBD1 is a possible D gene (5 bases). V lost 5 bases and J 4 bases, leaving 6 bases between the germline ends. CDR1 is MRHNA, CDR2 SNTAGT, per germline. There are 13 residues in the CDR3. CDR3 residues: CASSRQYNSPLHF. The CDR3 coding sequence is TGTGCCAGCAGTCGACAGTATAATTCACCCCTCCACTTT.

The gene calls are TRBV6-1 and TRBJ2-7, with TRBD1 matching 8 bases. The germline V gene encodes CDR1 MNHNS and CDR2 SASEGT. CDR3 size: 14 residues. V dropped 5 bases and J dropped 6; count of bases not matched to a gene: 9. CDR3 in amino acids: CASSISGTGTEQYF. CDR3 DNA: TGTGCCAGCAGTATCTCCGGGACAGGTACCGAGCAGTACTTC.

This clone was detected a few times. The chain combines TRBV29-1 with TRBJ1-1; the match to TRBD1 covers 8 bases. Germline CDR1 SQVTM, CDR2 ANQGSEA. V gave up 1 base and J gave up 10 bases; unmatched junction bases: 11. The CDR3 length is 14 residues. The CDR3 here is CSVEGGGRGRGAFF. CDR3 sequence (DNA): TGCAGCGTTGAAGGAGGGGGCAGGGGGCGCGGAGCTTTCTTT. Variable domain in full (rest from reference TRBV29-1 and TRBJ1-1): SAVISQKPSRDICQRGTSLTIQCQVDSQVTMMFWYRQQPGQSLTLIATANQGSEATYESGFVIDKFPISRPNLTFSTLTVSNMSPEDSSIYLCSVEGGGRGRGAFFGQGTRLTVV.

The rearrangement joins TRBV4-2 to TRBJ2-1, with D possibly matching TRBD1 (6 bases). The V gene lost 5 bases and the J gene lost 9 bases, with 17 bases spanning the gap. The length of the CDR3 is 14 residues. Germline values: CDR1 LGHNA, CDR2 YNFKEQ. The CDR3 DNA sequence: TGTGCCAGCAGCACGCCCCAGGGGCGAAGTGAGCAGTTCTTC. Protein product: CASSTPQGRSEQFF.

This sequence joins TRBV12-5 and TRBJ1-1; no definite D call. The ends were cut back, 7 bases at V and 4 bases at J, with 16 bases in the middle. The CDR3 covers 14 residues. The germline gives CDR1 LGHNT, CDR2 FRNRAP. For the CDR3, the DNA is TGTGCTAGTGCCCTTGAGGGAGGGCGCACTGAAGCTTTCTTT. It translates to CASALEGGRTEAFF.

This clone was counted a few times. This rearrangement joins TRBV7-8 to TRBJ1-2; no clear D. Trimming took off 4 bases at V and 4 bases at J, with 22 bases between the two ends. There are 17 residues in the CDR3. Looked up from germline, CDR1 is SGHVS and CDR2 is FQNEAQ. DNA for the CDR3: TGTGCCAGCAGCTCTTTCGGAGGAGGGAGTCCTTCCTATGGCTACACCTTC. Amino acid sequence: CASSSFGGGSPSYGYTF.

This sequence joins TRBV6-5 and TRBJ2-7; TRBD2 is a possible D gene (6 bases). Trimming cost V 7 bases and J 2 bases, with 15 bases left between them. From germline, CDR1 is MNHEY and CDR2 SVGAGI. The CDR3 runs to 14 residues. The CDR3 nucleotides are TGTGCCAGCACAGTCGCGGGGCCACCCTACGAGCAGTACTTC. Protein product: CASTVAGPPYEQYF.

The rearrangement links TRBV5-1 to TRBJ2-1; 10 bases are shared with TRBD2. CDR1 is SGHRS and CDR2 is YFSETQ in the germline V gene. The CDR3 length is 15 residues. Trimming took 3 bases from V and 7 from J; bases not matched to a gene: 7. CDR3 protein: CASSSGTSEVNEQFF. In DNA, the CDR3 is TGCGCCAGCAGCTCCGGGACTAGCGAGGTGAATGAGCAGTTCTTC.

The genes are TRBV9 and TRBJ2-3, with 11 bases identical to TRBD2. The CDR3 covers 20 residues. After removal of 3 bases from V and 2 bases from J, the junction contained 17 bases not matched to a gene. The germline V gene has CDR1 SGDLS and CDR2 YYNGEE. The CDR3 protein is CASSALQGSSGGPFTDTQYF. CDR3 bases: TGTGCCAGCAGCGCCTTACAGGGCTCTAGCGGGGGGCCTTTCACAGATACGCAGTATTTT. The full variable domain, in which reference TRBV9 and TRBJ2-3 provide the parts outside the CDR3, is DSGVTQTPKHLITATGQRVTLRCSPRSGDLSVYWYQQSLDQGLQFLIQYYNGEERAKGNILERFSAQQFPDLHSELNLSSLELGDSALYFCASSALQGSSGGPFTDTQYFGPGTRLTVL.

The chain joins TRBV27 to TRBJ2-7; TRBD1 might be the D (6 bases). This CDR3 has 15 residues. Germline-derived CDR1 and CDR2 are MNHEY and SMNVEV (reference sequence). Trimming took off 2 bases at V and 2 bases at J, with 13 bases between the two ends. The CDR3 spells CASSLARQVPYEQYF. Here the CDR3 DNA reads TGTGCCAGCAGTTTAGCGCGACAGGTCCCCTACGAGCAGTACTTC.

Here the CDR3 DNA reads TGCGCCAGCAGACAGGGACAGGGACCCGGGGAGCTGTTTTTT. This encodes CASRQGQGPGELFF. The chain recombines TRBV5-1 with TRBJ2-2, with TRBD1 matching 9 bases. Germline V gives CDR1 SGHRS, CDR2 YFSETQ. The CDR3 runs to 14 residues. J lost 6 bases, V lost 5 bases, and 5 bases had no gene match.

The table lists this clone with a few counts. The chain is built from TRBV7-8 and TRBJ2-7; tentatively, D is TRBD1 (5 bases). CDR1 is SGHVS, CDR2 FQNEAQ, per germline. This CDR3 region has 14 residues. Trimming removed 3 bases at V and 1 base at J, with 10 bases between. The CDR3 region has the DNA TGTGCCAGCAGCTTTCACAGGAATTCCTACGAGCAGTACTTC. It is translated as CASSFHRNSYEQYF.

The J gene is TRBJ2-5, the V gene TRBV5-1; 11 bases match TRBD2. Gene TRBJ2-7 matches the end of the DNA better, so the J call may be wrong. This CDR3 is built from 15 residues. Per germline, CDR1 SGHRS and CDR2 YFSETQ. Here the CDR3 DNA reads TGCGCCAGCAGCCCCTTAGCGGGGGGGCACTACGAGCAGTACTTC. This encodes CASSPLAGGHYEQYF.

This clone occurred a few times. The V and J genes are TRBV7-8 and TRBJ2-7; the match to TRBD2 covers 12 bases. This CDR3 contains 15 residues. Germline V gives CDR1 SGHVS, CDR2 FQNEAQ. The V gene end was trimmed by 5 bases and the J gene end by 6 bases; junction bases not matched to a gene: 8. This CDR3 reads CASSILAGGPIEQYF. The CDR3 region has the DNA TGTGCCAGCAGCATTCTAGCGGGGGGGCCCATCGAGCAGTACTTC.